Below are 4 T cell receptor beta chains sequenced from a single sample in a study of PD-1 blockade in classical Hodgkin lymphoma. The method was immunoSEQ multiplex PCR; TCRdb's version includes in-frame clones alone and lacks a portion of them. Here the sample spans tens of thousands of clones, roughly 80% being singletons. Described time point: cycle 4 day 1 (C4D1), after around six weeks of nivolumab. Exposure to brentuximab vedotin varied, and each patient had relapsed following autologous stem cell transplantation. Thawed PBMCs were the source of CD4+ T cells, purified by magnetic negative selection. The sequencing here drew on CD4+ T cells from blood, taken before the fourth cycle of nivolumab. The receptors derive from a human donor with classical Hodgkin lymphoma.

The chain links TRBV6-1 to TRBJ1-4; D ambiguous. V shed 2 bases and J shed 0 bases, with 7 bases lying between them. This CDR3 spans 15 amino acids. CDR1 is MNHNS, CDR2 SASEGT, per germline. The CDR3 bases are TGTGCCAGCAGTGAACAGCCAGCAACTAATGAAAAACTGTTTTTT. As protein: CASSEQPATNEKLFF.

V and J are TRBV30 and TRBJ1-2, with D maybe TRBD1 (5 bases). Germline-derived CDR1 and CDR2 are GTSNPN and SVGIG (reference sequence). The V end was cut by 4 bases, the J end by 6 bases, with 12 bases between. The CDR3 totals 12 residues. This CDR3 is CAWTRVRDGYTF. The CDR3, as DNA: TGTGCCTGGACCAGGGTTCGGGATGGCTACACCTTC.

This clone was recorded once. V usage is TRBV7-2 and J usage is TRBJ2-5; either TRBD1 or TRBD2 may fit D (5 bases each). Trimming pared 5 bases from V and 9 bases from J, leaving 16 bases between. The CDR3 spans 13 residues. The germline gives CDR1 SGHTA, CDR2 FQGNSA. The CDR3 loop reads CASSVESVGAQYF. The CDR3 coding sequence is TGTGCCAGCAGCGTCGAGAGCGTGGGGGCCCAGTACTTC. Drawing the rest from reference TRBV7-2 and TRBJ2-5, the complete variable domain is GAGVSQSPSNKVTEKGKDVELRCDPISGHTALYWYRQSLGQGLEFLIYFQGNSAPDKSGLPSDRFSAERTGGSVSTLTIQRTQQEDSAVYLCASSVESVGAQYFGPGTRLLVL.

This clone was observed once. The genes are TRBV5-6 and TRBJ2-5; D not certain. V was shortened by 2 bases and J by 2 bases, with 16 bases between the two germline ends. Germline V lookup: CDR1 SGHDT, CDR2 YYEEEE. This CDR3 is built from 16 residues. CDR3 in amino acids: CASSLPSSRKQETQYF. The CDR3 DNA sequence: TGTGCCAGCAGCTTACCCTCCTCTAGGAAACAAGAGACCCAGTACTTC.